This TCR beta chain was captured by sequencing in a study of T-cell memory formation after mild COVID-19. Trimming took 1 base from V and 5 from J; bases not matched to a gene: 5. The CDR3 consists of 15 residues. Looked up from germline, CDR1 is MGHRA and CDR2 is YSYEKL. TCRdb itself ran the 5' RACE reads through MiXCR, one entry per CDR3 protein. Of 550,000 to 700,000 distinct CDR3 sequences detected, 15% to 20% appear once; the ten largest clones hold roughly 7.7%. Material for sequencing was PBMCs or a T cell subset sorted from them (not recorded which). The chain recombines TRBV4-1 with TRBJ2-5; 9 nucleotides align to TRBD1. The TCR sequence derives from an adult woman who had mild COVID-19 (a few samples of this study predate the infection). Cell type and time point are not known. The CDR3 DNA follows: TGCGCCAGCAGCCAAGGACAGGGGGAAGGGGAGACCCAGTACTTC. Its protein product is CASSQGQGEGETQYF.